The text below deals with one TCR beta chain. Its antigen is as yet unknown. The V segment lost 5 bases and the J segment 7 bases; nucleotides outside the gene matches: 7. CDR1 SGHDN and CDR2 FVKESK come from the germline V gene. This CDR3 contains 15 residues. The entry originates in a study of human T cells and chemical hapten exposure. Via MiXCR, TCRdb re-called the RACE reads, giving one row per CDR3 protein. The sample shows fewer than 140,000 distinct CDR3 sequences, roughly 12% of them seen only once. This sample's time point: pre-sensitization, week 0. Treatment described: therapeutic diphenylcyclopropenone sensitization with weekly scalp DPC. Study results and limitations: Among expanded TCRs, significantly more large CDR3 similarity clusters formed than among controls.

The source of this sequence is a woman aged 45-59 years with alopecia areata. Some clones in this sample may be carry-over from other donors' samples. The chain employs TRBV14 and TRBJ1-6; 8 nucleotides match TRBD1. Sample: whole blood, taken in connection with sensitization to the hapten diphenylcyclopropenone (DPC). The CDR3 spells CASSSDRVDNSPLHF. The CDR3, as DNA: TGTGCCAGCAGCTCGGACAGGGTGGACAATTCACCCCTCCACTTT.